Following are 12 T cell receptor beta chains from one sample sequenced in a study of human T cells and chemical hapten exposure (dated by TCRdb to the early 2020s). The time point label here, explained by the study, means: patch test 2, 6 weeks after DPC sensitization. Explained via the paper, the treatment or condition label denotes: therapeutic diphenylcyclopropenone sensitization with weekly scalp DPC. The library was produced with RACE. Sequencing was performed on a NextSeq 500. TCRdb applied fastp at Q25 and MiXCR to the public reads, then kept only in-frame beta chains. A single entry per CDR3 protein holds the most common genes and DNA from its merged rows. For this sample there are more than 75,000 distinct CDR3 sequences; about 9.6% appear just once. Approximately 2% of the sample is in the top ten clones. The source material was whole blood, sampled in connection with sensitization to the hapten diphenylcyclopropenone (DPC). Receptor source: a woman aged 40 to 55 with alopecia areata. Some clones in this sample may be carry-over from other donors' samples.

This clonotype came up many times. The V and J genes are TRBV7-2 and TRBJ1-1, with 8 bases matching TRBD1. V lost 5 bases and J lost 1; bases outside the gene matches: 9. The CDR3 length is 16 residues. Germline V lookup: CDR1 SGHTA, CDR2 FQGNSA. The CDR3 coding sequence is TGTGCCAGCAGCCTGGGGACAGGTCGGGGGAACACTGAAGCTTTCTTT. It codes for CASSLGTGRGNTEAFF.

The sample holds a few counts of this clonotype. The chain links TRBV29-1 to TRBJ2-6; 9 nucleotides agree with TRBD1. This CDR3 comprises 15 residues. Trimming cost V 6 bases and J 3 bases; bases outside gene matches: 6. Germline V gene data show CDR1 as SQVTM and CDR2 as ANQGSEA. The CDR3 sequence is CSVGTGPFGANVLTF. CDR3 DNA sequence: TGCAGCGTAGGGACAGGGCCTTTTGGGGCCAACGTCCTGACTTTC.

The chain has TRBV7-2 and TRBJ1-2, with no clear D. CDR1 SGHTA and CDR2 FQGNSA come from the germline V gene. This CDR3 contains 16 residues. V shed 0 bases and J shed 11 bases, with 22 bases lying between them. The CDR3 DNA is TGTGCCAGCAGCTTAGCGAGCGGTGGGCAGACTGCCGGATACACCTTC. It translates to CASSLASGGQTAGYTF.

The chain recombines TRBV20-1 with TRBJ2-7; D not certain. CDR3 length: 15 amino acids. In germline, CDR1 is DFQATT, CDR2 SNEGSKA (reference sequence). With 0 bases removed from V and 3 bases from J, the gap between germline ends came to 15 bases. The CDR3 here is CSARDGGGTDYEQYF. The CDR3 nucleotides read TGCAGTGCTAGAGATGGTGGTGGAACGGACTACGAGCAGTACTTC.

This clonotype was counted many times. This rearrangement joins TRBV6-1 to TRBJ1-3; D is uncertain. This CDR3 is 13 amino acids long. Trimming shortened V by 2 bases and J by 2 bases, and 4 bases separated the two germline ends. Germline-derived CDR1 and CDR2 are MNHNS and SASEGT. CDR3: CASSEQPGNTIYF. Written as DNA, the CDR3 is TGTGCCAGCAGTGAACAGCCTGGAAACACCATATATTTT.

The chain couples TRBV7-3 to TRBJ2-3; D is undetermined. With 7 bases removed from V and 5 bases from J, the gap between germline ends came to 13 bases. There are 13 residues in the CDR3. Germline V gene sequence: CDR1 SGHTA, CDR2 FQGTGA. CDR3 nucleotide sequence: TGTGCCAGCAACAGTGGGGTAGAAGATACGCAGTATTTT. Protein product: CASNSGVEDTQYF.

At least ten counts were recorded for this clonotype. Here the CDR3 DNA reads TGTGCCAGCAGTGCCGTCTCCCAATATGGCTACACCTTC. Amino acids: CASSAVSQYGYTF. V and J are TRBV6-5 and TRBJ1-2; unclear D gene. V was cut by 5 bases and J by 5 bases, with 12 bases left in between. The germline V gene encodes CDR1 MNHEY and CDR2 SVGAGI. The CDR3 extends over 13 amino acids.

This clonotype appeared a few times. This chain uses TRBV20-1 with TRBJ2-3; no clear D gene. CDR1 is DFQATT and CDR2 is SNEGSKA in the germline V gene (reference sequence). V was clipped by 1 base and J by 1 base, with 3 bases between them. CDR3 size: 12 residues. The DNA for the CDR3 is TGCAGTGCTAGAGGGGGCACAGATACGCAGTATTTT. Protein sequence: CSARGGTDTQYF.

Only a few counts were recorded for this clonotype. The V call is TRBV11-2, the J call TRBJ1-1; D unresolved. The CDR3 is made up of 14 amino acids. Trimming pared 0 bases from V and 8 bases from J, leaving 13 bases between. The germline V gene has CDR1 SGHAT and CDR2 FQNNGV. The CDR3 spells CASSLEGTWGEAFF. CDR3 DNA: TGTGCCAGCAGCTTAGAGGGAACTTGGGGAGAAGCTTTCTTT.

As for this clonotype: Given a much more abundant clone one base away, this may be a read error. The chain combines TRBV12-3 or TRBV12-4 with TRBJ1-5; D is undetermined. The CDR3 loop spans 12 amino acids. Between the trimmed V and J ends, which lost 6 bases and 6 bases, there was a span of 9 bases. In DNA, the CDR3 is TGTGCCAGCAGACAGAACAGTCAGCCCCAGCATTTT. It specifies CASRQNSQPQHF.

This clonotype was seen a handful of times. This chain joins TRBV7-3 and TRBJ1-4; 7 bases align to TRBD1. The germline CDR1 and CDR2 sequences are SGHTA and FQGTGA. Losses at the gene ends were 5 bases for V and 6 bases for J; bases not matched to a gene: 6. CDR3 size: 14 residues. CDR3 sequence reads: CASSPGQSYEKLFF. For the CDR3, the DNA is TGTGCCAGCAGCCCGGGACAGTCCTATGAAAAACTGTTTTTT. The whole variable domain, filled in from reference TRBV7-3 and TRBJ1-4, reads GAGVSQTPSNKVTEKGKYVELRCDPISGHTALYWYRQSLGQGPEFLIYFQGTGAADDSGLPNDRFFAVRPEGSVSTLKIQRTERGDSAVYLCASSPGQSYEKLFFGSGTQLSVL.

This clonotype has at least ten counts. V is TRBV7-6 and J is TRBJ1-1; the match to TRBD1 covers 8 bases. The germline V gene encodes CDR1 SGHVS and CDR2 FNYEAQ. There are 19 residues in the CDR3. V dropped 6 bases and J dropped 1; count of bases not matched to a gene: 19. The CDR3 DNA reads as TGTGCCAGCAGTTCGGGATCGCCCCGACAGGGGAGAAGGAACACTGAAGCTTTCTTT. Its protein is CASSSGSPRQGRRNTEAFF.